The next 30 T cell receptor beta chains were all read from a single sample in a study of T cell repertoires in cytomegalovirus infection. A single record per CDR3 protein comes from TCRdb applying MiXCR to the reads. The data contain some 220,000 distinct CDR3 sequences, about 5.9% of them singletons. Material: PBMCs. Every receptor here comes from a human donor in good health (CMV status not recorded). Some clones in this sample may be carry-over from other donors' samples.

This clonotype was detected ten times or more. V gene TRBV7-6 combines with J gene TRBJ2-7; 8 bases match TRBD1. V lost 1 base and J lost 6; bases outside the gene matches: 5. Germline assignment: CDR1 SGHVS and CDR2 FNYEAQ. The CDR3 loop spans 14 amino acids. In DNA form, the CDR3 reads TGTGCCAGCAGCTTAGTTCCCGGACAGGGCGAGCAGTACTTC. Translation gives CASSLVPGQGEQYF.

This clonotype has more than one count but fewer than ten. V and J are TRBV29-1 and TRBJ1-2; possibly TRBD1 for D (6 bases). Germline lookup yields CDR1 SQVTM and CDR2 ANQGSEA. Trimming cost V 6 bases and J 6 bases, with 14 bases left between them. This CDR3 comprises 12 residues. CDR3 protein: CSVPRQVDGYTF. In DNA form, the CDR3 reads TGCAGCGTCCCAAGACAGGTTGATGGCTACACCTTC.

This clonotype was seen ten or more times. The V gene is TRBV7-8, the J gene TRBJ1-1; D not resolved. Between the trimmed V and J ends, which lost 6 bases and 0 bases, there was a span of 8 bases. Germline values: CDR1 SGHVS, CDR2 FQNEAQ. The CDR3 totals 13 residues. For the CDR3, the DNA is TGTGCCAGCAGTTTCGTTATGAACACTGAAGCTTTCTTT. Translating gives CASSFVMNTEAFF.

This clonotype was seen ten or more times. The chain couples TRBV7-9 to TRBJ2-2, with 8 nucleotides matching TRBD2. Germline V gene data show CDR1 as SEHNR and CDR2 as FQNEAQ (reference sequence). With V trimmed by 7 bases and J by 6 bases, 13 bases remained unmatched. CDR3 length: 16 amino acids. The CDR3 bases are TGTGCCAGCACCAATGAGACCGGACTAGCCGCCGGGGAGCTGTTTTTT. Translated, it gives CASTNETGLAAGELFF.

This clonotype was observed many times. V gene TRBV11-2 combines with J gene TRBJ2-6; no firm D call. The V end lost 5 bases, the J end lost 4 bases, and 6 bases lay between the germline ends. CDR1 and CDR2 from the germline V gene are SGHAT and FQNNGV. The CDR3 sequence is 13 residues long. CDR3 coding DNA: TGTGCCAGCAGCGATTACGGGGCCAACGTCCTGACTTTC. As protein: CASSDYGANVLTF.

This clonotype was seen at least ten times. This chain links TRBV20-1 with TRBJ1-6; perhaps TRBD1 as D (5 bases). Germline CDR1 DFQATT, CDR2 SNEGSKA (reference sequence). This CDR3 spans 14 amino acids. V lost 6 bases to trimming and J lost 8 bases, with 17 bases between them. Here the CDR3 reads CSASGGYGDSPLHF. CDR3 sequence (DNA): TGCAGTGCCTCGGGGGGATACGGGGATTCACCCCTCCACTTT.

This sequence joins TRBV5-4 and TRBJ2-7; D is perhaps TRBD1 (6 bases). This CDR3 has 14 residues. The germline V gene has CDR1 SGHNT and CDR2 YYREEE (reference sequence). Trimming took off 1 base at V and 2 bases at J, with 10 bases between the two ends. In nucleotides, the CDR3 is TGTGCCAGCAGCTTGCGACAGGAGACCTACGAGCAGTACTTC. Translating gives CASSLRQETYEQYF.

This clonotype was counted at least ten times. The rearrangement links TRBV27 to TRBJ1-6, with D perhaps TRBD1 (6 bases). CDR3 size: 16 residues. Looked up from germline, CDR1 is MNHEY and CDR2 is SMNVEV (reference sequence). V was shortened by 0 bases and J by 6 bases, with 12 bases between the two germline ends. CDR3 nucleotides: TGTGCCAGCAGTTTATCGAGGGGGGGTGGTAATTCACCCCTCCACTTT. Its translation: CASSLSRGGGNSPLHF.

This clonotype was detected only a few times. The rearrangement joins TRBV29-1 to TRBJ1-2; D might be TRBD1 (6 bases). The CDR3 runs to 14 residues. The germline CDR1 and CDR2 sequences are SQVTM and ANQGSEA. Trimming pared 2 bases from V and 4 bases from J, leaving 14 bases between. In nucleotides, the CDR3 is TGCAGCGTTGAAATATATGAAGGGGGCTATGGCTACACCTTC. This translates into CSVEIYEGGYGYTF.

This clonotype was picked up a small number of times. The chain carries TRBV5-1 and TRBJ2-5; D might be TRBD1 (5 bases). V lost 4 bases and J 2 bases, leaving 9 bases between the germline ends. CDR3 length: 13 amino acids. Germline CDR1 is SGHRS and CDR2 is YFSETQ. The CDR3 DNA sequence: TGCGCCAGCAGCGCGGACAATCAAGAGACCCAGTACTTC. The encoded protein is CASSADNQETQYF.

V gene TRBV20-1 combines with J gene TRBJ1-1; no clear D. The CDR3 totals 14 residues. The V and J ends lost 8 bases and 2 bases respectively, with 18 bases between them. Germline CDR1 reads DFQATT; CDR2 reads SNEGSKA (reference sequence). In nucleotides, the CDR3 is TGCAGTTCTCTCTCCGGAGTTCCAAACACTGAAGCTTTCTTT. As protein: CSSLSGVPNTEAFF.

This clonotype was picked up many times. The chain is built from TRBV6-5 and TRBJ1-1; unclear D gene. Trimming took 5 bases from V and 1 from J, leaving 8 bases between them. CDR3 length equals 13 residues. Germline V gene data show CDR1 as MNHEY and CDR2 as SVGAGI. Here the CDR3 DNA reads TGTGCCAGCAGTCCACGGGAGAACACTGAAGCTTTCTTT. Translating it yields CASSPRENTEAFF.

Of note for this clonotype: A much larger clonotype is one base distant, so this may be a read error. The V and J genes are TRBV20-1 and TRBJ2-3; D unclear. With the DNA end fitting TRBJ1-5 better, the J assignment may be wrong. CDR1 and CDR2 (germline): DFQATT, SNEGSKA (reference sequence). CDR3 length: 15 amino acids. Here the CDR3 DNA reads TGCAGTGCTAGAGATCAACCTACGGGTACAGATACGCAGCATTTT. This encodes CSARDQPTGTDTQHF.

This clonotype was detected many times. CDR3 in amino acids: CASSSLTTRNTEAFF. CDR3 nucleotide sequence: TGTGCCAGCAGCTCACTCACGACCCGGAACACTGAAGCTTTCTTT. V usage is TRBV14 and J usage is TRBJ1-1, with no clear D. Germline CDR1 SGHDN, CDR2 FVKESK. The CDR3 is made up of 15 amino acids. Trimming took 5 bases from V and 1 from J, leaving 14 bases between them. Complete variable domain (other parts from reference TRBV14 and TRBJ1-1): EAGVTQFPSHSVIEKGQTVTLRCDPISGHDNLYWYRRVMGKEIKFLLHFVKESKQDESGMPNNRFLAERTGGTYSTLKVQPAELEDSGVYFCASSSLTTRNTEAFFGQGTRLTVV.

In this sample, this clonotype turned up many times. The chain combines TRBV29-1 with TRBJ2-3; the match to TRBD2 covers 11 bases. CDR1 and CDR2 (germline): SQVTM, ANQGSEA. V shed 7 bases, J shed 5 bases, and the junction held 5 bases outside the gene matches. CDR3 size: 13 residues. CDR3 amino acids: CSGASGGIDTQYF. In nucleotides, the CDR3 is TGCAGCGGCGCTAGCGGGGGGATAGATACGCAGTATTTT.

The table lists this clonotype with many counts. The chain has TRBV7-2 and TRBJ1-1, with no clear D. V was trimmed by 3 bases and J by 0 bases, leaving 11 bases between them. The CDR3 has 15 residues. Germline CDR1 and CDR2: SGHTA and FQGNSA. The CDR3 protein is CASSLTGGLNTEAFF. CDR3 DNA: TGTGCCAGCAGCTTGACGGGAGGGCTGAACACTGAAGCTTTCTTT.

There are many counts of this clonotype. V usage is TRBV7-9 and J usage is TRBJ1-1; TRBD1 might be the D (5 bases). V dropped 1 base and J dropped 6 bases, with 12 bases sitting between them. The CDR3 runs 14 residues. Looked up from germline, CDR1 is SEHNR and CDR2 is FQNEAQ (reference sequence). Written as DNA, the CDR3 is TGTGCCAGCAGCTTAGGCCCAGGGATCCCTGAAGCTTTCTTT. This encodes CASSLGPGIPEAFF.

There are many counts of this clonotype. The chain carries TRBV7-2 and TRBJ1-1; D is unclear. Per the germline V gene, CDR1 is SGHTA and CDR2 is FQGNSA. The CDR3 length is 15 residues. The V end lost 3 bases, the J end lost 0 bases, and 11 bases lay between the germline ends. CDR3 amino acids: CASSFPRGVNTEAFF. The CDR3 bases are TGTGCCAGCAGCTTCCCCCGTGGCGTGAACACTGAAGCTTTCTTT.

Ten or more counts support this clonotype. V is TRBV6-5 and J is TRBJ1-2; D gene unclear. V was shortened by 2 bases and J by 4 bases, with 11 bases between the two germline ends. This CDR3 has 14 amino acids. Per germline, CDR1 MNHEY and CDR2 SVGAGI. The chain's CDR3 is CASSYRDRFYGYTF. The CDR3 DNA sequence: TGTGCCAGCAGTTACCGGGATCGTTTCTATGGCTACACCTTC.

This clonotype was seen at least ten times. J is TRBJ2-7 and V is TRBV5-6, with D possibly being TRBD1 or TRBD2 (5 bases each). This CDR3 comprises 14 residues. The V and J ends lost 6 bases and 3 bases respectively, with 16 bases between them. Germline lookup yields CDR1 SGHDT and CDR2 YYEEEE. Here the CDR3 reads CASTTGTASYEQYF. The CDR3 region has the DNA TGTGCCAGCACCACCGGGACGGCCAGCTACGAGCAGTACTTC.

This clonotype showed up many times. This rearrangement joins TRBV6-2 or TRBV6-3 to TRBJ2-2, with 8 bases that match TRBD2. Germline-derived CDR1 and CDR2 are MNHEY and SVGEGT. This CDR3 comprises 16 residues. V lost 4 bases and J lost 0; bases outside the gene matches: 4. The CDR3 DNA reads TGTGCCAGCAGTTTAGCGGGGCTCGCGAACACCGGGGAGCTGTTTTTT. Its protein is CASSLAGLANTGELFF.

This clonotype was seen at least ten times. The V and J genes are TRBV13 and TRBJ1-1; D ambiguous. The V gene lost 7 bases and the J gene lost 0 bases, with 6 bases spanning the gap. Germline V lookup: CDR1 PRHDT, CDR2 FYEKMQ (reference sequence). The CDR3 is 12 amino acids. The CDR3 coding sequence is TGTGCCAGCACTTGGATGAACACTGAAGCTTTCTTT. This encodes CASTWMNTEAFF.

This clonotype was observed many times. The CDR3 protein is CSAQPGGFGEKLFF. CDR3 DNA: TGCAGTGCTCAGCCTGGAGGGTTTGGTGAAAAACTGTTTTTT. The chain employs TRBV20-1 and TRBJ1-4; D is unclear. Germline V gives CDR1 DFQATT, CDR2 SNEGSKA (reference sequence). The V gene lost 5 bases and the J gene lost 7 bases, with 17 bases spanning the gap. This CDR3 comprises 14 residues.

This clonotype was observed at least ten times. The chain uses TRBV19 and TRBJ2-2, with 11 bases identical to TRBD1. J was trimmed by 7 bases and V by 6 bases; bases with no gene match: 7. The CDR3 consists of 15 residues. From germline, CDR1 is LNHDA and CDR2 SQIVND (reference sequence). The chain's CDR3 is CASSHRDRGFGELFF. The CDR3 DNA sequence: TGTGCCAGTAGCCACCGGGACAGGGGGTTCGGGGAGCTGTTTTTT.

This clonotype was seen a few times. V and J are TRBV2 and TRBJ1-2; unclear D gene. Trimming removed 10 bases at V and 1 base at J, with 13 bases between. The CDR3 totals 13 residues. Germline CDR1 SNHLY, CDR2 FYNNEI. Here the CDR3 reads CAIYPPNNYGYTF. In DNA, the CDR3 is TGTGCCATTTACCCCCCGAATAACTATGGCTACACCTTC.

This clonotype was observed a few times. The CDR3 protein is CSAGGGDPSGRTDTQYF. The DNA of the CDR3 is TGCAGTGCTGGGGGGGGGGATCCTAGCGGACGGACAGATACGCAGTATTTT. The chain carries TRBV20-1 and TRBJ2-3; 7 bases are a match to TRBD2. The CDR3 runs to 17 residues. Germline trimming cut 5 bases from V and 3 bases from J; bases unmatched to any gene: 17. CDR1 is DFQATT and CDR2 is SNEGSKA in the germline V gene (reference sequence).

As DNA, the CDR3 is TGTGCCAGCAGCCAACGCAGCGGGGGGATCGGTGAGCAGTTCTTC. Protein product: CASSQRSGGIGEQFF. The chain couples TRBV14 to TRBJ2-1; the match to TRBD2 covers 9 bases. The ends lost 2 bases at V and 9 bases at J; junction bases unmatched: 8. This CDR3 spans 15 amino acids. Germline V gene data show CDR1 as SGHDN and CDR2 as FVKESK.

This clonotype came up many times. V is TRBV7-2 and J is TRBJ2-7; weak D call: TRBD2 (5 bases). The CDR3 extends over 13 amino acids. The germline V gene has CDR1 SGHTA and CDR2 FQGNSA. V was cut by 3 bases and J by 4 bases, with 10 bases left in between. Here the CDR3 DNA reads TGTGCCAGCAGCTTCGGACGGGGTTACGAGCAGTACTTC. Translating gives CASSFGRGYEQYF.

This clonotype was seen repeatedly, ten times or more. This chain links TRBV18 with TRBJ2-2, with 7 bases aligning to TRBD1. Germline CDR1 and CDR2: KGHSH and LQKENI. The CDR3 spans 13 residues. J lost 5 bases, V lost 8 bases, and 5 bases had no gene match. The CDR3 DNA is TGTGCCAGCGGGACAGCGAGAACCGGGGAGCTGTTTTTT. Its protein is CASGTARTGELFF.

This clonotype has ten or more counts. The chain is built from TRBV29-1 and TRBJ2-1; 8 bases are shared with TRBD2. The CDR3 sequence is 15 residues long. In germline, CDR1 is SQVTM, CDR2 ANQGSEA. Losses at the gene ends were 1 base for V and 3 bases for J; bases not matched to a gene: 5. The CDR3 here is CSVEGGLEYYNEQFF. CDR3 bases: TGCAGCGTTGAAGGGGGACTAGAATACTACAATGAGCAGTTCTTC.